These T cell receptor beta chains were read from a single sample in a study of PD-1 blockade in classical Hodgkin lymphoma. Repertoires were generated with immunoSEQ multiplex PCR, while TCRdb's copy carries only in-frame clones and drops some. The sample shows roughly 29,000 clones, approximately 85% of them seen only once. Sequenced material: CD4+ T cells from blood, taken before the fourth cycle of nivolumab. The receptors were sampled from a human donor with classical Hodgkin lymphoma. CDR3s include the opening cysteine and the closing phenylalanine or tryptophan. A D gene is named only where the DNA matches it firmly. Clone sizes are given selectively: once, few, many, or a class where the clone is expanded.

d_call: TRBD1; v_call: TRBV19; j_call: TRBJ2-5; clone_size: -; cdr3_aa: CASGGTGGGQETQYF; cdr3_nt: TGTGCCAGTGGGGGTACAGGGGGCGGTCAAGAGACCCAGTACTTC
d_call: -; v_call: TRBV2; j_call: TRBJ1-5; clone_size: -; cdr3_aa: CASSALISNQPQHF; cdr3_nt: TGTGCCAGCAGTGCCCTGATTAGCAATCAGCCCCAGCATTTT
d_call: TRBD1; v_call: TRBV28; j_call: TRBJ1-1; clone_size: -; cdr3_aa: CASSSGQLNTEAFF; cdr3_nt: TGTGCCAGCAGCTCGGGACAGCTGAACACTGAAGCTTTCTTT
d_call: -; v_call: TRBV19; j_call: TRBJ2-6; clone_size: -; cdr3_aa: CASEGISGANVLTF; cdr3_nt: TGTGCCAGTGAGGGAATCTCCGGGGCCAACGTCCTGACTTTC
d_call: TRBD2; v_call: TRBV15; j_call: TRBJ2-1; clone_size: -; cdr3_aa: CATSRAGSGRANEQFF; cdr3_nt: TGTGCCACCAGCAGAGCCGGTAGCGGGAGGGCCAATGAGCAGTTCTTC
d_call: TRBD1; v_call: TRBV7-6; j_call: TRBJ1-1; clone_size: -; cdr3_aa: CASSFQTQGGRMVDTEAFF; cdr3_nt: TGTGCCAGCAGCTTTCAAACCCAGGGGGGACGGATGGTCGACACTGAAGCTTTCTTT
d_call: -; v_call: TRBV6-1; j_call: TRBJ2-7; clone_size: -; cdr3_aa: CASSELGSLISYEQYF; cdr3_nt: TGTGCCAGCAGTGAATTAGGTTCCCTTATTTCCTACGAGCAGTACTTC
d_call: TRBD1; v_call: TRBV7-2; j_call: TRBJ2-7; clone_size: -; cdr3_aa: CASSPKDRGGYEQYF; cdr3_nt: TGTGCCAGCAGCCCGAAGGACAGGGGAGGCTACGAGCAGTACTTC
d_call: TRBD1; v_call: TRBV25-1; j_call: TRBJ2-1; clone_size: -; cdr3_aa: CASSEMGTGGNEQFF; cdr3_nt: TGTGCCAGCAGTGAAATGGGGACAGGCGGGAATGAGCAGTTCTTC
d_call: -; v_call: TRBV28; j_call: TRBJ2-6; clone_size: -; cdr3_aa: CASSWQLSGANVLTF; cdr3_nt: TGTGCCAGCAGTTGGCAGCTTTCTGGGGCCAACGTCCTGACTTTC
d_call: TRBD1; v_call: TRBV7-2; j_call: TRBJ1-1; clone_size: -; cdr3_aa: CASSLRPQGEGRNTEAFF; cdr3_nt: TGTGCCAGCAGCTTAAGACCACAGGGGGAAGGGAGGAACACTGAAGCTTTCTTT
d_call: TRBD2; v_call: TRBV7-9; j_call: TRBJ2-7; clone_size: -; cdr3_aa: CASSLGGGLAAPYEQYF; cdr3_nt: TGTGCCAGCAGCTTAGGAGGTGGACTAGCGGCCCCCTACGAGCAGTACTTC
d_call: -; v_call: TRBV28; j_call: TRBJ2-7; clone_size: -; cdr3_aa: CASNRRGSRHEQYF; cdr3_nt: TGTGCCAGCAACCGAAGAGGGAGTAGGCACGAGCAGTACTTC
d_call: TRBD1; v_call: TRBV27; j_call: TRBJ1-2; clone_size: few; cdr3_aa: CASSPYRGIYGYTF; cdr3_nt: TGTGCCAGCAGTCCGTACAGGGGAATCTATGGCTACACCTTC
d_call: -; v_call: TRBV4-2; j_call: TRBJ1-2; clone_size: -; cdr3_aa: CASSQAHTGGGGTF; cdr3_nt: TGTGCCAGCAGCCAAGCCCATACCGGTGGCGGTGGCACCTTC
d_call: TRBD1; v_call: TRBV18; j_call: TRBJ1-4; clone_size: -; cdr3_aa: CASSPTGQATNEKLFF; cdr3_nt: TGTGCCAGCTCACCGACGGGACAGGCAACTAATGAAAAACTGTTTTTT
d_call: TRBD2; v_call: TRBV2; j_call: TRBJ2-2; clone_size: few; cdr3_aa: CASRVAGVLVGELFF; cdr3_nt: TGTGCCAGCAGAGTAGCGGGAGTACTGGTCGGGGAGCTGTTTTTT
d_call: TRBD2; v_call: TRBV5-1; j_call: TRBJ2-5; clone_size: -; cdr3_aa: CASRSASGNGETQYF; cdr3_nt: TGCGCCAGCAGATCGGCTAGCGGGAATGGGGAGACCCAGTACTTC
d_call: -; v_call: TRBV11-2; j_call: TRBJ2-5; clone_size: -; cdr3_aa: CASSLVSGFPGTQYF; cdr3_nt: TGTGCCAGCAGCTTAGTATCTGGCTTTCCAGGGACCCAGTACTTC
d_call: -; v_call: TRBV7-9; j_call: TRBJ1-1; clone_size: -; cdr3_aa: CASSSMGGNTEAFF; cdr3_nt: TGTGCCAGCAGCTCTATGGGGGGCAACACTGAAGCTTTCTTT
d_call: -; v_call: TRBV28; j_call: TRBJ1-1; clone_size: -; cdr3_aa: CASSPGYEAFF; cdr3_nt: TGTGCCAGCAGTCCGGGGTATGAAGCTTTCTTT
d_call: TRBD2; v_call: TRBV7-2; j_call: TRBJ2-7; clone_size: -; cdr3_aa: CASSTPSRGGRASYEQYF; cdr3_nt: TGTGCCAGCAGCACCCCGTCGCGAGGCGGGAGGGCCTCCTACGAGCAGTACTTC
d_call: -; v_call: TRBV19; j_call: TRBJ1-1; clone_size: -; cdr3_aa: CASSMVGGRNTEAFF; cdr3_nt: TGTGCCAGTAGTATGGTCGGGGGGCGAAACACTGAAGCTTTCTTT
d_call: TRBD1; v_call: TRBV6-1; j_call: TRBJ2-7; clone_size: -; cdr3_aa: CASQLRQGYEQYF; cdr3_nt: TGTGCCAGCCAACTCCGACAGGGCTACGAGCAGTACTTC
d_call: -; v_call: TRBV2; j_call: TRBJ1-5; clone_size: once; cdr3_aa: CASSYQGRQPQHF; cdr3_nt: TGTGCCAGCAGTTACCAGGGGAGGCAGCCCCAGCATTTT
d_call: -; v_call: TRBV27; j_call: TRBJ1-1; clone_size: -; cdr3_aa: CATLDVTGEAFF; cdr3_nt: TGTGCCACCCTGGACGTCACCGGGGAAGCTTTCTTT
d_call: TRBD2; v_call: TRBV30; j_call: TRBJ2-1; clone_size: -; cdr3_aa: CAGSGTSSNNEQFF; cdr3_nt: TGTGCCGGGTCCGGGACTAGCTCCAACAATGAGCAGTTCTTC
d_call: -; v_call: TRBV5-1; j_call: TRBJ1-1; clone_size: -; cdr3_aa: CASSSGTPGTEAFF; cdr3_nt: TGCGCCAGCAGCTCCGGGACACCGGGCACTGAAGCTTTCTTT
d_call: -; v_call: TRBV10-1; j_call: TRBJ2-1; clone_size: -; cdr3_aa: CASSDLYEQFF; cdr3_nt: TGCGCCAGCAGTGATCTCTATGAGCAGTTCTTC
d_call: TRBD2; v_call: TRBV10-1; j_call: TRBJ2-1; clone_size: -; cdr3_aa: CASSESGRASEQFF; cdr3_nt: TGCGCCAGCAGTGAGAGCGGGAGGGCCTCTGAGCAGTTCTTC
d_call: -; v_call: TRBV19; j_call: TRBJ2-5; clone_size: -; cdr3_aa: CASLGAGVGETQYF; cdr3_nt: TGTGCCAGTTTAGGGGCAGGGGTTGGGGAGACCCAGTACTTC
d_call: -; v_call: TRBV7-2; j_call: TRBJ1-1; clone_size: -; cdr3_aa: CASSFEGRTEAFF; cdr3_nt: TGTGCCAGCAGCTTTGAGGGACGGACTGAAGCTTTCTTT
d_call: TRBD2; v_call: TRBV11-3; j_call: TRBJ2-1; clone_size: -; cdr3_aa: CASSSAGGMRNEQFF; cdr3_nt: TGTGCCAGCAGCAGCGCGGGAGGAATGCGCAATGAGCAGTTCTTC
d_call: TRBD1; v_call: TRBV5-1; j_call: TRBJ1-1; clone_size: -; cdr3_aa: CASSEDRGGTEAFF; cdr3_nt: TGCGCCAGCAGCGAGGACAGGGGAGGGACTGAAGCTTTCTTT
d_call: -; v_call: TRBV7-9; j_call: TRBJ1-4; clone_size: few; cdr3_aa: CASSFSGTNEKLFF; cdr3_nt: TGTGCCAGCAGCTTCAGTGGAACTAATGAAAAACTGTTTTTT
d_call: -; v_call: TRBV19; j_call: TRBJ1-1; clone_size: -; cdr3_aa: CASSSAREGSNTEAFF; cdr3_nt: TGTGCCAGTAGTTCGGCAAGGGAAGGGTCGAACACTGAAGCTTTCTTT
d_call: -; v_call: TRBV18; j_call: TRBJ1-2; clone_size: -; cdr3_aa: CASSPGSLGGYGYTF; cdr3_nt: TGTGCCAGCTCACCAGGGTCATTAGGGGGCTATGGCTACACCTTC
d_call: -; v_call: TRBV5-1; j_call: TRBJ1-1; clone_size: -; cdr3_aa: CASSLGGTSSRAFF; cdr3_nt: TGCGCCAGCAGCTTGGGAGGAACGTCCTCTCGTGCTTTCTTT
d_call: -; v_call: TRBV2; j_call: TRBJ1-1; clone_size: -; cdr3_aa: CASRPFRVDTEAFF; cdr3_nt: TGTGCCAGCCGCCCTTTCAGGGTCGACACTGAAGCTTTCTTT
d_call: -; v_call: TRBV5-1; j_call: TRBJ2-2; clone_size: -; cdr3_aa: CASSLLENTGELFF; cdr3_nt: TGCGCCAGCAGCTTGCTAGAGAACACCGGGGAGCTGTTTTTT
d_call: -; v_call: TRBV30; j_call: TRBJ1-1; clone_size: few; cdr3_aa: CAWSVARENTEAFF; cdr3_nt: TGTGCCTGGAGTGTTGCCAGGGAGAACACTGAAGCTTTCTTT
d_call: -; v_call: TRBV19; j_call: TRBJ2-4; clone_size: -; cdr3_aa: CASSSAAKNIQYF; cdr3_nt: TGTGCCAGTAGTTCCGCCGCCAAAAACATTCAGTACTTC
d_call: -; v_call: TRBV29-1; j_call: TRBJ2-7; clone_size: -; cdr3_aa: CSIVRDGPYEQYF; cdr3_nt: TGCAGCATAGTCCGGGACGGACCCTACGAGCAGTACTTC
d_call: TRBD2; v_call: TRBV5-1; j_call: TRBJ2-3; clone_size: -; cdr3_aa: CASSLAGGPVDTQYF; cdr3_nt: TGCGCCAGCAGCTTAGCGGGAGGGCCGGTAGATACGCAGTATTTT
d_call: -; v_call: TRBV27; j_call: TRBJ1-1; clone_size: -; cdr3_aa: CASSLEGRTEAFF; cdr3_nt: TGTGCCAGCAGTTTGGAAGGACGCACTGAAGCTTTCTTT
d_call: -; v_call: TRBV10-3; j_call: TRBJ2-7; clone_size: -; cdr3_aa: CAIRALGGFGATGEQYF; cdr3_nt: TGTGCCATCAGGGCATTAGGAGGCTTTGGCGCGACTGGGGAGCAGTACTTC
d_call: -; v_call: TRBV27; j_call: TRBJ1-4; clone_size: -; cdr3_aa: CASSLSHLNNEKLFF; cdr3_nt: TGTGCCAGCAGTTTATCCCACTTGAATAATGAAAAACTGTTTTTT
d_call: TRBD2; v_call: TRBV28; j_call: TRBJ2-1; clone_size: -; cdr3_aa: CASSLSGRYYNEQFF; cdr3_nt: TGTGCCAGCAGTTTAAGCGGGAGATATTACAATGAGCAGTTCTTC
d_call: TRBD1; v_call: TRBV5-8; j_call: TRBJ1-5; clone_size: -; cdr3_aa: CASSLVLGGMGNQPQHF; cdr3_nt: TGTGCCAGCAGCTTGGTTCTAGGGGGCATGGGCAATCAGCCCCAGCATTTT
d_call: TRBD2; v_call: TRBV19; j_call: TRBJ2-1; clone_size: -; cdr3_aa: CASSPRTSGSDEQFF; cdr3_nt: TGTGCCAGTAGTCCCCGGACTAGCGGGAGCGATGAGCAGTTCTTC
d_call: -; v_call: TRBV5-1; j_call: TRBJ2-2; clone_size: -; cdr3_aa: CASSFGPLGTGELFF; cdr3_nt: TGCGCCAGCAGCTTTGGCCCTTTGGGCACCGGGGAGCTGTTTTTT